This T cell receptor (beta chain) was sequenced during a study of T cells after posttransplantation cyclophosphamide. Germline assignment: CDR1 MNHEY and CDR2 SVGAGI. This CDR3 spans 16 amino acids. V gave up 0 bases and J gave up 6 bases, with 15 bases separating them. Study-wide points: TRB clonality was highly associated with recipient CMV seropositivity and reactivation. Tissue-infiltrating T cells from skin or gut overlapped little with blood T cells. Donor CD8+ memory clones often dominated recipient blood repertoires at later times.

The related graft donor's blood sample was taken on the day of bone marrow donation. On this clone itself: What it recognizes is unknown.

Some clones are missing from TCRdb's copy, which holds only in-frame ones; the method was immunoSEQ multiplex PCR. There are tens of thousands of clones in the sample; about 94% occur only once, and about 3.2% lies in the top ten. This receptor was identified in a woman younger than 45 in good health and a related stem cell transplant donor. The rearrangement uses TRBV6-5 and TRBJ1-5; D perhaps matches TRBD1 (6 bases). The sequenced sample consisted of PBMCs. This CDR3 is CASSYSYRVGAQPQHF. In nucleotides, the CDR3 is TGTGCCAGCAGTTACTCCTACAGGGTGGGGGCTCAGCCCCAGCATTTT.